This T cell receptor beta chain was identified in a study of vaccination and CD4 T cells after COVID-19. This CDR3 spans 14 amino acids. V lost 0 bases, J lost 1 base, and 7 bases lay in between. Germline V gene lookup returns CDR1 KGHSH and CDR2 LQKENI. Treatment specified: approximately 9-day PBMC culture with coronavirus spike peptide pools or control peptides (ViraFEST assay). With regard to this clonotype: Its cognate antigen is unknown.

The assay that was used to sequence DNA from cultured CD4+ T cells was the Oncomine TCR Beta short-read assay. TCRdb used MiXCR to reprocess the PCR reads, holding one entry per CDR3 protein. This repertoire shows approximately 15,000 distinct CDR3 sequences, just under 80% found once; its top ten account for around 10%. This receptor was identified in a human donor who received a COVID-19 vaccine. This rearrangement joins TRBV18 to TRBJ2-7; D not certain. The input for sequencing was CD4+ T cells from blood, cultured in vitro, taken after SARS-CoV-2 vaccination. CDR3: CASSPPVGSYEQYF. Here the CDR3 DNA reads TGTGCCAGCTCACCACCAGTAGGGTCCTACGAGCAGTACTTC.